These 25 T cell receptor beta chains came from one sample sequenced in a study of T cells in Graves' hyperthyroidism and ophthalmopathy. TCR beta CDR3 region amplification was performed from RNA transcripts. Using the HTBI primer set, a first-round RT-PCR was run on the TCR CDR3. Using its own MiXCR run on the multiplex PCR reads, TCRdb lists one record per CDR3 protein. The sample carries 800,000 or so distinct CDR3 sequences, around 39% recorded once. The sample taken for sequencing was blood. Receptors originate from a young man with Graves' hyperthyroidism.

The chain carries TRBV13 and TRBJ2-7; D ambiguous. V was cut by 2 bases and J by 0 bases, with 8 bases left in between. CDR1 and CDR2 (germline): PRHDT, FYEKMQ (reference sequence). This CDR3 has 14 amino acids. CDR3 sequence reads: CASSLSDSSYEQYF. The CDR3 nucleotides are TGTGCCAGCAGCTTAAGTGACTCCTCCTACGAGCAGTACTTC.

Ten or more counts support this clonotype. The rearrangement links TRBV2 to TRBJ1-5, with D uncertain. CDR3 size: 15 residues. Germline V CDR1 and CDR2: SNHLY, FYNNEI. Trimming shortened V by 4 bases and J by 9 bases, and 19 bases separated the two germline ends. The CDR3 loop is CASSARLAGAGPQHF. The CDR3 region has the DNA TGTGCCAGCAGTGCCAGGCTGGCAGGCGCCGGGCCCCAGCATTTT.

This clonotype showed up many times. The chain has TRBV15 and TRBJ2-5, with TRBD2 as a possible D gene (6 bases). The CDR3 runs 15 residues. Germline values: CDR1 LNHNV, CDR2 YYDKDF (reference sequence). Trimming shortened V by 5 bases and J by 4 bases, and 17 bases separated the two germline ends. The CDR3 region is CATSGTALEGETQYF. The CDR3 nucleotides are TGTGCCACCAGCGGGACCGCTTTGGAGGGAGAGACCCAGTACTTC.

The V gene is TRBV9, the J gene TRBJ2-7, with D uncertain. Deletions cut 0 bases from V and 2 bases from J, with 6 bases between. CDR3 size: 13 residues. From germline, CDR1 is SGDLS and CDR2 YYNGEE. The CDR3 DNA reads TGTGCCAGCAGCGTAGCCTCGACCTACGAGCAGTACTTC. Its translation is CASSVASTYEQYF.

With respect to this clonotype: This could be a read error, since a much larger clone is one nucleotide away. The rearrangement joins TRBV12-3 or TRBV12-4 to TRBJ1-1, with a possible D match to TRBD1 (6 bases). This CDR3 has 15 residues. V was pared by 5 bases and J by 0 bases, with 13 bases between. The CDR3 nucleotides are TGTGCCAGCAGTCCCAGGGGTTTGATGAACACTGAAGCTTTCTTT. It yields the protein CASSPRGLMNTEAFF.

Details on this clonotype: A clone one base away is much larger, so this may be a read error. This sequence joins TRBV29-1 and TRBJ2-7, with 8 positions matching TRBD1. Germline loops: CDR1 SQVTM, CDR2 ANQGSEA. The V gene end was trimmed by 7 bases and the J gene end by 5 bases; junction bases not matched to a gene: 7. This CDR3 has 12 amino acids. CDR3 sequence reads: CSAGTGLDEQYF. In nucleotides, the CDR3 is TGCAGCGCCGGGACAGGTCTCGACGAGCAGTACTTC.

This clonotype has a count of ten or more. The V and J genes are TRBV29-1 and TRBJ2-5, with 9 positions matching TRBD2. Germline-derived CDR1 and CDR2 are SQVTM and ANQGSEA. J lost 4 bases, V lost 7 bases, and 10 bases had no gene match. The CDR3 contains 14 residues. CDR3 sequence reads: CSARGGSGGETQYF. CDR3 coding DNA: TGCAGCGCCCGCGGTGGTAGCGGGGGAGAGACCCAGTACTTC.

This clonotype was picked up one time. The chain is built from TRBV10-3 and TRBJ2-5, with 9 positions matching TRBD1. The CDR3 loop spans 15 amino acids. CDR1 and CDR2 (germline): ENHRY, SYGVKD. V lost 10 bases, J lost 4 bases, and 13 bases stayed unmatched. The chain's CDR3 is CATWTGDSKRETQYF. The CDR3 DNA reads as TGTGCCACCTGGACAGGGGATAGCAAGAGAGAGACCCAGTACTTC.

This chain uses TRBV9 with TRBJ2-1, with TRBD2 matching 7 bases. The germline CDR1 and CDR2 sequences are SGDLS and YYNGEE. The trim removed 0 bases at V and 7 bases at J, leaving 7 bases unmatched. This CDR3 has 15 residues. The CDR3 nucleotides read TGTGCCAGCAGCGTAGGGAGCGGGAAGGGTAATGAGCAGTTCTTC. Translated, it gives CASSVGSGKGNEQFF.

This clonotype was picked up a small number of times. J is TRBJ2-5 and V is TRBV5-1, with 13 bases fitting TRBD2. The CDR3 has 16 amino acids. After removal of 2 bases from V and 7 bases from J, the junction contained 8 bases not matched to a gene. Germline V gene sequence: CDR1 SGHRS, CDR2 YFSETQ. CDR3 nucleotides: TGCGCCAGCAGCTTTGGACTAGCGGGAGTTCTGGCGACCCAGTACTTC. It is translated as CASSFGLAGVLATQYF.

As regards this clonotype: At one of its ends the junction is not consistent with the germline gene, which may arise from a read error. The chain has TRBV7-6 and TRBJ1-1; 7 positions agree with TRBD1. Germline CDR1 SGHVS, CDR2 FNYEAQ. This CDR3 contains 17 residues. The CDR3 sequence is CASSSRGGLGWNTKAFF. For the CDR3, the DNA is TGTGCCAGCAGCTCAAGAGGGGGCCTTGGATGGAACACTAAAGCTTTCTTT. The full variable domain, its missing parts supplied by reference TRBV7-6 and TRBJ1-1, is GAGVSQSPRYKVTKRGQDVALRCDPISGHVSLYWYRQALGQGPEFLTYFNYEAQQDKSGLPNDRFSAERPEGSISTLTIQRTEQRDSAMYRCASSSRGGLGWNTKAFFGQGTRLTVV.

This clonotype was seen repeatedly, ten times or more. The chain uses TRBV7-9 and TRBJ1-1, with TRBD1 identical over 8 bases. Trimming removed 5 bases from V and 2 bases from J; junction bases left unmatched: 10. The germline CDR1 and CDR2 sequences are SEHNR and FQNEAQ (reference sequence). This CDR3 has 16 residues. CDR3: CASSPDRGEYNTEAFF. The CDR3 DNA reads TGTGCCAGCAGCCCAGACAGGGGAGAGTACAACACTGAAGCTTTCTTT. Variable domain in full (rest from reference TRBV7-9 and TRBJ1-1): DTGVSQNPRHKITKRGQNVTFRCDPISEHNRLYWYRQTLGQGPEFLTYFQNEAQLEKSRLLSDRFSAERPKGSFSTLEIQRTEQGDSAMYLCASSPDRGEYNTEAFFGQGTRLTVV.

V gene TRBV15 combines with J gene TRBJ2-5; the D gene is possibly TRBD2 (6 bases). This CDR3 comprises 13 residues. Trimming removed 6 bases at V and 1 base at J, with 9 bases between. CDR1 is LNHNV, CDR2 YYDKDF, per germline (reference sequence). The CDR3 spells CATSQGLQETQYF. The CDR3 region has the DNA TGTGCCACCAGTCAGGGACTCCAAGAGACCCAGTACTTC.

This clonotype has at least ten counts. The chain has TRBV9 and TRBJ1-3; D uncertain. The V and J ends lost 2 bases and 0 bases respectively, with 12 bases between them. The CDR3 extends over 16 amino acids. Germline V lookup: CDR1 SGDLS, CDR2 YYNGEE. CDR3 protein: CASSVEGVPSGNTIYF. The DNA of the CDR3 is TGTGCCAGCAGCGTCGAAGGCGTCCCCTCTGGAAACACCATATATTTT.

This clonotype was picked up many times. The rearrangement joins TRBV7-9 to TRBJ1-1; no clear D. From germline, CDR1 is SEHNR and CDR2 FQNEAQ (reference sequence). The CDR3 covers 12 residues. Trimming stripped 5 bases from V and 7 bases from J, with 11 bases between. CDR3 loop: CASSLRRDEAFF. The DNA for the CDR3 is TGTGCCAGCAGCCTTCGGCGGGATGAAGCTTTCTTT.

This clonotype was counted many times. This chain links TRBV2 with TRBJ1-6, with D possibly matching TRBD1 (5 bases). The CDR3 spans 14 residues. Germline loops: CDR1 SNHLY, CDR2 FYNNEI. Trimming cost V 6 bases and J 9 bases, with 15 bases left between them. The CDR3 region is CASRTDPVTSPLHF. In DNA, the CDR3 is TGTGCCAGCAGGACAGACCCGGTAACTTCACCCCTCCACTTT.

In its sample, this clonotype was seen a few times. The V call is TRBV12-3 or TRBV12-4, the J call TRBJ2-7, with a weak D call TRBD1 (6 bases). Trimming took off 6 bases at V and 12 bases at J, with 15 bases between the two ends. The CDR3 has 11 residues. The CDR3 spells CASSNRTVSYF. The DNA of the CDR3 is TGTGCCAGCAGCAACAGGACAGTTTCGTACTTC.

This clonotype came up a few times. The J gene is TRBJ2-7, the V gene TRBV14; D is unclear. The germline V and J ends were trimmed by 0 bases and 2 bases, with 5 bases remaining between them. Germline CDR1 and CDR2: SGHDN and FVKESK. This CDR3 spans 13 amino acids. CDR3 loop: CASSQETPYEQYF. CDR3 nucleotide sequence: TGTGCCAGCAGCCAAGAAACCCCCTACGAGCAGTACTTC. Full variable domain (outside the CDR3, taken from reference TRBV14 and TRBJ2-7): EAGVTQFPSHSVIEKGQTVTLRCDPISGHDNLYWYRRVMGKEIKFLLHFVKESKQDESGMPNNRFLAERTGGTYSTLKVQPAELEDSGVYFCASSQETPYEQYFGPGTRLTVT.

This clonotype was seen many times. Here the CDR3 reads CASSEQGGTEAFF. CDR3 DNA sequence: TGTGCCAGCAGTGAGCAGGGAGGGACTGAAGCTTTCTTT. The rearrangement uses TRBV25-1 and TRBJ1-1, with D perhaps matching TRBD1 (5 bases). CDR3 size: 13 residues. Germline CDR1 MGHDK, CDR2 SYGVNS. The ends were cut back, 3 bases at V and 5 bases at J, with 10 bases in the middle.

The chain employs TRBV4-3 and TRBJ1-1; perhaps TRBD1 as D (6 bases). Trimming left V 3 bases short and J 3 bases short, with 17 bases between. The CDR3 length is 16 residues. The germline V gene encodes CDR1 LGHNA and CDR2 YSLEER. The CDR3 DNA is TGCGCCAGCAGCCAGGAGGGGCCGACAGGACACACTGAAGCTTTCTTT. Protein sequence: CASSQEGPTGHTEAFF.

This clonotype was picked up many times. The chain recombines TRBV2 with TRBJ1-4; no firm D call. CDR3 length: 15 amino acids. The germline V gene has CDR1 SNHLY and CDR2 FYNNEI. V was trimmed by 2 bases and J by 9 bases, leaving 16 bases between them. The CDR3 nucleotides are TGTGCCAGCAGTGAATTGGCGGTCGGCGGCAAAAAACTGTTTTTT. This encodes CASSELAVGGKKLFF.

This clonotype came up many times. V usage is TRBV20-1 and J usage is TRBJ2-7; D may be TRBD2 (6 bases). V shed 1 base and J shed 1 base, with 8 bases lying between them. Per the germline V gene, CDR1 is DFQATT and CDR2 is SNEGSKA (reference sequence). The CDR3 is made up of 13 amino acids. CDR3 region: CSARGTTSYEQYF. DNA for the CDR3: TGCAGTGCTAGAGGGACTACATCCTACGAGCAGTACTTC.

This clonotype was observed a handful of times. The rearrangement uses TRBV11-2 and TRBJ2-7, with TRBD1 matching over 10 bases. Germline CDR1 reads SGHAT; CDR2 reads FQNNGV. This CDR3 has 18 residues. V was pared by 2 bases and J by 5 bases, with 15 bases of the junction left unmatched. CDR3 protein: CASSLSGLPGQGFHEQYF. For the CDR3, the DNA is TGTGCCAGCAGCTTAAGCGGTCTTCCGGGACAGGGGTTCCACGAGCAGTACTTC.

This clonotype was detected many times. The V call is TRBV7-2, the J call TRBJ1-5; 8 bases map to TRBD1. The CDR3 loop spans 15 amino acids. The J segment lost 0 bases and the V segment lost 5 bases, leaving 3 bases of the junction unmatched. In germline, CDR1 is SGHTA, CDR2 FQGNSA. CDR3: CASSPDRGSNQPQHF. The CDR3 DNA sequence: TGTGCCAGCAGCCCCGACAGGGGTAGCAATCAGCCCCAGCATTTT. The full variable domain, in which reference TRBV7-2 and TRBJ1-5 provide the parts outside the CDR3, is GAGVSQSPSNKVTEKGKDVELRCDPISGHTALYWYRQSLGQGLEFLIYFQGNSAPDKSGLPSDRFSAERTGGSVSTLTIQRTQQEDSAVYLCASSPDRGSNQPQHFGDGTRLSIL.

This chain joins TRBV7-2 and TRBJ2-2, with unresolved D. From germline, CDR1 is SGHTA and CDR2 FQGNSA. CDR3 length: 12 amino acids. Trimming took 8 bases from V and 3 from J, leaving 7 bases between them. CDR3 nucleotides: TGTGCCAGCGCGAGCTACACCGGGGAGCTGTTTTTT. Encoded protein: CASASYTGELFF.